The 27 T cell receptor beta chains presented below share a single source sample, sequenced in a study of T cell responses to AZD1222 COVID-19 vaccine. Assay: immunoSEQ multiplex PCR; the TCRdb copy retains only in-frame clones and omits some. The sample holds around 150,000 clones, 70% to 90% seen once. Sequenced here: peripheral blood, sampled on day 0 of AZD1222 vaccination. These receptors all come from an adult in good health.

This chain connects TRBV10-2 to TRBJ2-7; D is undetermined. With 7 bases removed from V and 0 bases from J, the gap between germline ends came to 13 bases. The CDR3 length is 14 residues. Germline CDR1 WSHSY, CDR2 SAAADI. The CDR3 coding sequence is TGCGCCAGCAACGTGGCGGCGAGCTCCTACGAGCAGTACTTC. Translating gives CASNVAASSYEQYF.

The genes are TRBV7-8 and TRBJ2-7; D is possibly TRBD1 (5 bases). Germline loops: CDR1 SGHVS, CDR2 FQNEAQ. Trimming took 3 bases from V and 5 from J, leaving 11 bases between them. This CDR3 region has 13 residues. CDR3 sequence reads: CASSFRLGDEQYF. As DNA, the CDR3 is TGTGCCAGCAGCTTCCGCCTAGGGGACGAGCAGTACTTC.

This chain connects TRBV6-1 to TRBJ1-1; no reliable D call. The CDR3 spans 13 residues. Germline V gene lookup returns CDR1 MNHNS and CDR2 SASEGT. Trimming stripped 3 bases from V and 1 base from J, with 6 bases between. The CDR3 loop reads CASSDIWNTEAFF. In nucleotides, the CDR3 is TGTGCCAGCAGTGACATCTGGAACACTGAAGCTTTCTTT.

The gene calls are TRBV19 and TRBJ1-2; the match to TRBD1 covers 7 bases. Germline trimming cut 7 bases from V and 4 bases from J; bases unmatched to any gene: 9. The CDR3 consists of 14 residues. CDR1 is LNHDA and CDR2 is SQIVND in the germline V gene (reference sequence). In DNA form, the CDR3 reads TGTGCCAGTACCCTAACGACAGGGACCTATGGCTACACCTTC. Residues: CASTLTTGTYGYTF.

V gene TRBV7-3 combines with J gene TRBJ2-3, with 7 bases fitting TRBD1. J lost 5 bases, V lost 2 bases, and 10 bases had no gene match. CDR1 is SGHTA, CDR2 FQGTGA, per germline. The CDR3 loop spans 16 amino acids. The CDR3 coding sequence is TGTGCCAGCAGCTTACAAACAGGGGTTCGGGTAGATACGCAGTATTTT. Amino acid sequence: CASSLQTGVRVDTQYF.

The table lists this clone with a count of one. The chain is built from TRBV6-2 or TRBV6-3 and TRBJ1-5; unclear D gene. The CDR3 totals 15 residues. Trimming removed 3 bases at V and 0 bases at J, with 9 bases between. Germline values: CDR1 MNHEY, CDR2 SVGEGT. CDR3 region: CASSYSGNSNQPQHF. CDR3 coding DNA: TGTGCCAGCAGTTATTCTGGGAATAGCAATCAGCCCCAGCATTTT.

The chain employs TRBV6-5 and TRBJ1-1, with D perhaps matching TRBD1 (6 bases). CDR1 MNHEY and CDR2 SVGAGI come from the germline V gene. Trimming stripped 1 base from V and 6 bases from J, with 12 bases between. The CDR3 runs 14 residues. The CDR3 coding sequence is TGTGCCAGCAGTTACTTAACAGGGATCGCTGAAGCTTTCTTT. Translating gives CASSYLTGIAEAFF.

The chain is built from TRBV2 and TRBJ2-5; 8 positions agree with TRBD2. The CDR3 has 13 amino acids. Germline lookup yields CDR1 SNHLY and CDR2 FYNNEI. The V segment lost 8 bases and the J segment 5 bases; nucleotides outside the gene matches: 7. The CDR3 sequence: CASVGIAGETQYF. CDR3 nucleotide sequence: TGTGCCAGCGTCGGTATAGCGGGGGAGACCCAGTACTTC.

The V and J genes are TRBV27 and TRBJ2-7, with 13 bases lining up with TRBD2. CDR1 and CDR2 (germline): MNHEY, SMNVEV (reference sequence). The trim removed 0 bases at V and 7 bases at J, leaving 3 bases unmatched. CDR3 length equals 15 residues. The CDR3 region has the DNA TGTGCCAGCAGTTTATCAGGACTAGCGGGAGAGGAGCAGTACTTC. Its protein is CASSLSGLAGEEQYF.

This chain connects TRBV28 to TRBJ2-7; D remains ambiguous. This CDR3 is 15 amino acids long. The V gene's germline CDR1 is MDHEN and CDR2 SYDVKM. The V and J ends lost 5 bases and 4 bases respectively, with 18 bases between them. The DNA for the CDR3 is TGTGCCAGCAGTGTCGACTCCCGTCGGATATACGAGCAGTACTTC. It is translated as CASSVDSRRIYEQYF.

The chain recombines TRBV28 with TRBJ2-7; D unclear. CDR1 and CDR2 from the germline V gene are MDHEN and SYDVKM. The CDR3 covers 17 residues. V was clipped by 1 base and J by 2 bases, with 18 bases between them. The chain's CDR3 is CASSLLPRGLGTYEQYF. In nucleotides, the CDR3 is TGTGCCAGCAGTTTATTGCCTCGTGGGCTGGGAACCTACGAGCAGTACTTC.

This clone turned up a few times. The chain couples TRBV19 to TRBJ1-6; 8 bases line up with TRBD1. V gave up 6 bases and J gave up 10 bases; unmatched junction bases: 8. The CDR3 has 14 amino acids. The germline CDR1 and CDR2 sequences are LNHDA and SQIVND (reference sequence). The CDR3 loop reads CASSPTGAKSPLHF. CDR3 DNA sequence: TGTGCCAGTAGCCCGACAGGGGCGAAGTCACCCCTCCACTTT.

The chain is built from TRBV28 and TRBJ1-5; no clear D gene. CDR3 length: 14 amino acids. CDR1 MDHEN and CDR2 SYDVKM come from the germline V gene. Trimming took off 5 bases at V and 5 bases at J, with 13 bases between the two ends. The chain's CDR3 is CASSLGSRDQPQHF. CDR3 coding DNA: TGTGCCAGCAGTCTGGGGTCCCGGGATCAGCCCCAGCATTTT.

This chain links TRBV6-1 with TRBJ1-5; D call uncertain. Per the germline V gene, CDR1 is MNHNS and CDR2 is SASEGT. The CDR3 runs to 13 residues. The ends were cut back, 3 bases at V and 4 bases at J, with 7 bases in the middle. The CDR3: CASSERENQPQHF. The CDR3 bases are TGTGCCAGCAGTGAGAGGGAAAATCAGCCCCAGCATTTT.

Here the CDR3 DNA reads TGTGCCAGCAGCCAAGACCGCCCGGGGACTAGCGGGGGCCGGGGACCAGATACGCAGTATTTT. The encoded protein is CASSQDRPGTSGGRGPDTQYF. This chain uses TRBV4-2 with TRBJ2-3; 14 bases are shared with TRBD2. In germline, CDR1 is LGHNA, CDR2 YNFKEQ. V was clipped by 0 bases and J by 4 bases; unmatched bases: 15. CDR3 length equals 21 residues.

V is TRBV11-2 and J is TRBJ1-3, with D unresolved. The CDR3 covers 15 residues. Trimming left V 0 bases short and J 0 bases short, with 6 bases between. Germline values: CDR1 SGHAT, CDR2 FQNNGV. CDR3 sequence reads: CASSLESGSGNTIYF. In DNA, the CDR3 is TGTGCCAGCAGCTTAGAATCCGGCTCTGGAAACACCATATATTTT.

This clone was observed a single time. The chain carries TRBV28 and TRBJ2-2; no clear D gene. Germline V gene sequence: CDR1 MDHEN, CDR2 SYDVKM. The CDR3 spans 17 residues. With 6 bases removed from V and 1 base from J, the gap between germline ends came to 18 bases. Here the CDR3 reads CASSPSVHRRNTGELFF. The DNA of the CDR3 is TGTGCCAGCAGCCCCTCCGTTCACAGACGGAACACCGGGGAGCTGTTTTTT.

This CDR3 reads CASSNRDRGSGNTIYF. The CDR3 region has the DNA TGTGCCAGTAGTAACCGGGACAGAGGCTCTGGAAACACCATATATTTT. The chain is built from TRBV19 and TRBJ1-3; 7 positions match TRBD1. Germline loops: CDR1 LNHDA, CDR2 SQIVND (reference sequence). V shed 4 bases, J shed 0 bases, and the junction held 6 bases outside the gene matches. The CDR3 covers 16 residues.

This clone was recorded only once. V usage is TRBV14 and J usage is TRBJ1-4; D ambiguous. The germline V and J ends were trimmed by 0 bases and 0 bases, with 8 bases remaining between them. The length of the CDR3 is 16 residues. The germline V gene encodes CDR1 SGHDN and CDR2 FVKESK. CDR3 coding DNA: TGTGCCAGCAGCCAAGAACGGTCAGCAACTAATGAAAAACTGTTTTTT. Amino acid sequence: CASSQERSATNEKLFF.

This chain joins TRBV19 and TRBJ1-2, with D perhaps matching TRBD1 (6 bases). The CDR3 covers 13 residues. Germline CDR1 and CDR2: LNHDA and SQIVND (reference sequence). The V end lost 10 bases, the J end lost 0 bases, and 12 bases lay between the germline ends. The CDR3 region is CATRRGANYGYTF. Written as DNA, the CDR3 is TGTGCCACAAGAAGGGGGGCTAACTATGGCTACACCTTC. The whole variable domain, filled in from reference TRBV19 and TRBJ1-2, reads DGGITQSPKYLFRKEGQNVTLSCEQNLNHDAMYWYRQDPGQGLRLIYYSQIVNDFQKGDIAEGYSVSREKKESFPLTVTSAQKNPTAFYLCATRRGANYGYTFGSGTRLTVV.

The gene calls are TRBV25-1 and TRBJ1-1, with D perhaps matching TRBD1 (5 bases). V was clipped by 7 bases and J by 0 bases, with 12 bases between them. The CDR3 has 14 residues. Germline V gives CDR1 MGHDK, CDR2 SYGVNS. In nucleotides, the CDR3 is TGTGCCAGCATCGGGACGGGTATGAACACTGAAGCTTTCTTT. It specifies CASIGTGMNTEAFF.

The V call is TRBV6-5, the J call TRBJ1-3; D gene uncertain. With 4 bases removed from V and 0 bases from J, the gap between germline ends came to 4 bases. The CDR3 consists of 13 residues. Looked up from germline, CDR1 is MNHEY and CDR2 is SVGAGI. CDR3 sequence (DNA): TGTGCCAGCAGTTGGAGCTCTGGAAACACCATATATTTT. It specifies CASSWSSGNTIYF.

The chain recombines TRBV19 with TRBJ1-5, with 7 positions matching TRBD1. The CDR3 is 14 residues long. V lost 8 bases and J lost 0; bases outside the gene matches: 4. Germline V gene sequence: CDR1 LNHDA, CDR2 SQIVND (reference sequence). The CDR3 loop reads CASGEGASNQPQHF. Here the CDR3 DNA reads TGTGCCAGTGGTGAGGGGGCTAGCAATCAGCCCCAGCATTTT.

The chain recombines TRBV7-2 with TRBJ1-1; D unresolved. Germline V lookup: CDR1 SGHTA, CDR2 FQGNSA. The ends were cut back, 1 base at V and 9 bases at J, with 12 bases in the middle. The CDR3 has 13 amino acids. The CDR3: CASSLVSAEKAFF. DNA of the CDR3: TGTGCCAGCAGCTTAGTTTCGGCAGAGAAAGCTTTCTTT.

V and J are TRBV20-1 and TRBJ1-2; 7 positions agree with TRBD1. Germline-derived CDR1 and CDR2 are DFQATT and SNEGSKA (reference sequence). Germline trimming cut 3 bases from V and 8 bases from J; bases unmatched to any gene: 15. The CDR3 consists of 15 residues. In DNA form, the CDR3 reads TGCAGTGCTAGTCTTAACGGACAGGTTTTTCGGGGCTACACCTTC. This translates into CSASLNGQVFRGYTF.

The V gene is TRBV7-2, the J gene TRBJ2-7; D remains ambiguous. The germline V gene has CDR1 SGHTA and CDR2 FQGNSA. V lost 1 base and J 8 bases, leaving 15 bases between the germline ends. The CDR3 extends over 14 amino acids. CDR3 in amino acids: CASSLDGSSTQQYF. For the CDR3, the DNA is TGTGCCAGCAGCTTAGATGGGTCTTCTACTCAGCAGTACTTC. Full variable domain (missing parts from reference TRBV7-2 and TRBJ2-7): GAGVSQSPSNKVTEKGKDVELRCDPISGHTALYWYRQSLGQGLEFLIYFQGNSAPDKSGLPSDRFSAERTGGSVSTLTIQRTQQEDSAVYLCASSLDGSSTQQYFGPGTRLTVT.

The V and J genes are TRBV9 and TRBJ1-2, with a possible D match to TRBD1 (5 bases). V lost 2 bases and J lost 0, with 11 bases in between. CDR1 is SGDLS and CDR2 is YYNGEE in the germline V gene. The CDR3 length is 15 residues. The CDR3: CASSVGGSSNYGYTF. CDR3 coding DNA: TGTGCCAGCAGCGTTGGGGGATCATCTAACTATGGCTACACCTTC. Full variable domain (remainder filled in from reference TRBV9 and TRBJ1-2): DSGVTQTPKHLITATGQRVTLRCSPRSGDLSVYWYQQSLDQGLQFLIQYYNGEERAKGNILERFSAQQFPDLHSELNLSSLELGDSALYFCASSVGGSSNYGYTFGSGTRLTVV.